The TCR beta chain described here comes from a study of T cell repertoires in cytomegalovirus infection. Study context: CMV epitopes in the study were HLA-C-restricted (recently identified) and HLA-B-restricted (well studied). Based on public TCR beta signatures, there were indications of CMV infection and of a matching HLA type. Study-wide findings and caveats: Dominating the ex vivo response were TCR beta clonotypes that were CMV-specific and HLA-C-restricted.

Germline CDR1 reads SGHTA; CDR2 reads FQGTGA. Trimming took off 5 bases at V and 6 bases at J, with 2 bases between the two ends. CDR3 length: 10 residues. On this clonotype itself: Its specificity is unknown.

Each CDR3 protein gets one entry after TCRdb re-called the reads with MiXCR. The sample lists tens of thousands of distinct CDR3 sequences; about a fifth were seen once. This specimen consisted of CD8+ T cells from cultured PBMCs, obtained from culture after CMV antigen stimulation. J is TRBJ2-1 and V is TRBV7-3; D is unclear. The TCR originated in a human donor in good health (CMV status not recorded). Some clones in this sample may be carry-over from other donors' samples. For the CDR3, the DNA is TGTGCCAGCAGCCGCAATGAGCAGTTCTTC. Translating gives CASSRNEQFF.